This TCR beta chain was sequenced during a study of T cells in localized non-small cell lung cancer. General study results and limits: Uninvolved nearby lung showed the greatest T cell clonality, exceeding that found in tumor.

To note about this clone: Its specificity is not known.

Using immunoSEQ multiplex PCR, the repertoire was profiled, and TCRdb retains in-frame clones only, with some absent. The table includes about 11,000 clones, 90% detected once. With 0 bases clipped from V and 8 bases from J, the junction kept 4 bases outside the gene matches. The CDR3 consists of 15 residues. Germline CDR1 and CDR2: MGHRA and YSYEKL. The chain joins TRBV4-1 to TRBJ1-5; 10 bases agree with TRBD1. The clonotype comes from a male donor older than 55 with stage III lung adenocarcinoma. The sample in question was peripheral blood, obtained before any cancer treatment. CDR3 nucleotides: TGCGCCAGCAGCCAAGAAGCGGGGACAGGGGAGCCCCAGCATTTT. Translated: CASSQEAGTGEPQHF.